The present TCR beta chain was sequenced within a study of cytomegalovirus exposure and HLA in healthy donors. The overall study: Of all 400 or so donors who were genotyped, roughly 85% belonged to the Caucasian-associated ancestry cluster. Points from the study as a whole: Reportedly, HLA-A and HLA-B alleles of most subjects were accurately predicted from TCR beta. In a later analysis, DRB1 alleles had the most associated TCRs; HLA-C alleles the fewest. There were a few CMV-associated chains whose specificity for CMV antigens was confirmed in vitro.

The PCR made use of 60 Vbeta and 13 Jbeta primers. The repertoire was sequenced with immunoSEQ multiplex PCR; TCRdb's copy has only in-frame clones and lacks some. The table records about 60,000 clones, roughly two thirds of them present only once. The trim removed 0 bases at V and 4 bases at J, leaving 5 bases unmatched. CDR1 is MRHNA and CDR2 is SNTAGT in the germline V gene. CDR3 length equals 16 residues. In the case of this clone: Its antigen is as yet unknown.

This TCR was recovered from a man aged 45 to 65 in good health and CMV-seronegative. Sequenced material: PBMCs. The chain is built from TRBV6-4 and TRBJ2-1, with 8 bases matching TRBD2. This CDR3 reads CASSDSTGGPYNEQFF. Here the CDR3 DNA reads TGTGCCAGCAGTGACTCGACGGGGGGGCCGTACAATGAGCAGTTCTTC.